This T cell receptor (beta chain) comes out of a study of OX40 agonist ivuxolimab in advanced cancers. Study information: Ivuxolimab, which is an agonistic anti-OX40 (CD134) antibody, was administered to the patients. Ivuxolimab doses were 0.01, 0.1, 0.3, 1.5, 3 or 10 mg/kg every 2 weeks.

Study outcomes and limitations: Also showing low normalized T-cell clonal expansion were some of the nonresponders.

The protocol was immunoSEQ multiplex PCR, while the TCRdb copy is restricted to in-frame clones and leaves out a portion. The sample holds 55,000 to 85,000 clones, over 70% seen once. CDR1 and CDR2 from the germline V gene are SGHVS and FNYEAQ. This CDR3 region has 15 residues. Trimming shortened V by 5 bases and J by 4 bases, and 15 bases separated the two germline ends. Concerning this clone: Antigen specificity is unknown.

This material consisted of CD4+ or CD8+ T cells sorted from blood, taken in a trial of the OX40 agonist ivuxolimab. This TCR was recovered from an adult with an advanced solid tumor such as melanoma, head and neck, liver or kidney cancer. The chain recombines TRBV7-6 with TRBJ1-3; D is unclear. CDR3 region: CASSNGGLLGNTIYF. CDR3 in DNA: TGTGCCAGCAGCAACGGAGGTTTGCTGGGAAACACCATATATTTT.